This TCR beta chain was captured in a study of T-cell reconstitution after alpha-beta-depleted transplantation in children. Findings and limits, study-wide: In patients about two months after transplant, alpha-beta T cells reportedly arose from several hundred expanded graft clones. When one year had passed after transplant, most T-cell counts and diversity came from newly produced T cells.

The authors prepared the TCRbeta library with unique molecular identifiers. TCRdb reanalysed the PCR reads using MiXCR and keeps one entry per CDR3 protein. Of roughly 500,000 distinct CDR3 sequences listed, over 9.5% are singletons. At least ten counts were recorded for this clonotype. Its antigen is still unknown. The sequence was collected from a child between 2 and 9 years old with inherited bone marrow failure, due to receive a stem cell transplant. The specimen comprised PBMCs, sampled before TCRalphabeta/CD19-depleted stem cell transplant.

CDR3 sequence (DNA): TGTGCCAGCAGTCCTGTGGAAACAGGGGTCTCCTACGAGCAGTACTTC. Encoded protein: CASSPVETGVSYEQYF. The V and J genes are TRBV6-1 and TRBJ2-7; 7 positions match TRBD1. This CDR3 is built from 16 residues. V lost 5 bases, J lost 0 bases, and 10 bases stayed unmatched. CDR1 and CDR2 (germline): MNHNS, SASEGT.